What follows are 13 T cell receptor beta chains derived from one specimen sequenced in a study of PD-1 blockade in classical Hodgkin lymphoma. Assay used: immunoSEQ multiplex PCR; TCRdb lists only in-frame clones, some missing. Of 100,000 to 130,000 clones in the sample, about 89% are singletons; the top ten hold just under 20%. Every one of the patients relapsed after autologous stem cell transplantation (brentuximab vedotin exposure was variable). Source: peripheral blood mononuclear cells (PBMCs), taken before the second cycle of nivolumab. The origin of the receptors is a human donor with classical Hodgkin lymphoma.

The chain couples TRBV1 to TRBJ1-2. TRBV1 is assigned pseudogene status. The CDR3 totals 16 residues. The CDR3 sequence: CTSSQDCKGIYYGYTF. DNA of the CDR3: TGCACCAGCAGCCAAGATTGCAAGGGAATCTACTATGGCTACACCTTC.

V and J are TRBV5-8 and TRBJ1-2, with unresolved D. V was cut by 2 bases and J by 0 bases, with 17 bases left in between. The CDR3 is made up of 17 amino acids. Germline loops: CDR1 SGHTS, CDR2 YDEGEE. CDR3 residues: CASSFWTSPRANYGYTF. As DNA, the CDR3 is TGTGCCAGCAGCTTCTGGACGTCCCCAAGAGCTAACTATGGCTACACCTTC.

This rearrangement joins TRBV4-2 to TRBJ2-7; TRBD1 agrees at 9 bases. J gave up 1 base and V 3 bases, and 1 base lay outside the gene matches. The CDR3 sequence is 14 residues long. The germline gives CDR1 LGHNA, CDR2 YNFKEQ. CDR3 loop: CASSQGQGSYEQYF. CDR3 nucleotide sequence: TGTGCCAGCAGCCAGGGACAGGGTTCCTACGAGCAGTACTTC.

The V gene is TRBV5-1, the J gene TRBJ2-1, with 8 bases aligning to TRBD2. V lost 4 bases, J lost 8 bases, and 5 bases stayed unmatched. CDR1 and CDR2 (germline): SGHRS, YFSETQ. The CDR3 runs to 13 residues. The CDR3 is CASSPGLADEQFF. DNA for the CDR3: TGCGCCAGCAGCCCCGGACTAGCAGATGAGCAGTTCTTC.

The rearrangement uses TRBV19 and TRBJ2-7; either TRBD1 or TRBD2 may fit D (5 bases each). This CDR3 spans 14 amino acids. The V and J ends lost 8 bases and 3 bases respectively, with 17 bases between them. Germline CDR1 and CDR2: LNHDA and SQIVND (reference sequence). CDR3 nucleotides: TGTGCCAGTCGGCCACAAGGGACGGTCTACGAGCAGTACTTC. This encodes CASRPQGTVYEQYF.

The V gene is TRBV27, the J gene TRBJ2-5; D remains ambiguous. Trimming took 5 bases from V and 2 from J, leaving 12 bases between them. The CDR3 is 14 amino acids. Germline lookup yields CDR1 MNHEY and CDR2 SMNVEV (reference sequence). CDR3 in DNA: TGTGCCAGCAGTATCCCAGGCTTTCAAGAGACCCAGTACTTC. It yields the protein CASSIPGFQETQYF.

The J gene is TRBJ1-5, the V gene TRBV7-2; possible D gene TRBD1, 6 bases. The germline V gene has CDR1 SGHTA and CDR2 FQGNSA. With 1 base removed from V and 1 base from J, the gap between germline ends came to 11 bases. CDR3 length equals 16 residues. The CDR3 spells CASSLVPGASNQPQHF. CDR3 nucleotide sequence: TGTGCCAGCAGCTTAGTTCCGGGGGCAAGCAATCAGCCCCAGCATTTT.

In its sample, this clone was seen once. V and J are TRBV7-2 and TRBJ1-4; 8 positions agree with TRBD1. V lost 5 bases and J lost 8; bases outside the gene matches: 13. From germline, CDR1 is SGHTA and CDR2 FQGNSA. The CDR3 totals 16 residues. The CDR3 region has the DNA TGTGCCAGCAGCGCAATAGACAGGGGTAGTGGGGAAAAACTGTTTTTT. The encoded protein is CASSAIDRGSGEKLFF.

The V call is TRBV19, the J call TRBJ2-1; TRBD2 matches at 11 bases. J gave up 12 bases and V 3 bases, and 10 bases lay outside the gene matches. This CDR3 contains 15 residues. Per germline, CDR1 LNHDA and CDR2 SQIVND (reference sequence). The CDR3 DNA reads as TGTGCCAGTAGTATCACTGTAGCGGGAGGGGCCGGGCAGTTCTTC. Encoded protein: CASSITVAGGAGQFF.

The sample holds a few counts of this clone. The V gene is TRBV27, the J gene TRBJ2-2; D might be TRBD1 (6 bases). Germline CDR1 and CDR2: MNHEY and SMNVEV (reference sequence). Deletions cut 7 bases from V and 6 bases from J, with 15 bases between. CDR3 size: 14 residues. The DNA of the CDR3 is TGTGCCAGCAAAGGACAGTCAGGAGCCGGGGAGCTGTTTTTT. It specifies CASKGQSGAGELFF.

This CDR3 reads CASSLGPLEDYGYTF. The CDR3 DNA follows: TGTGCCAGCAGTCTAGGACCCCTTGAAGACTATGGCTACACCTTC. The chain is built from TRBV27 and TRBJ1-2; D is undetermined. Looked up from germline, CDR1 is MNHEY and CDR2 is SMNVEV (reference sequence). Trimming left V 5 bases short and J 3 bases short, with 16 bases between. The CDR3 runs to 15 residues.

The chain carries TRBV4-1 and TRBJ2-5; D is unresolved. CDR1 is MGHRA, CDR2 YSYEKL, per germline. The CDR3 has 14 amino acids. Deletions cut 0 bases from V and 10 bases from J, with 15 bases between. The CDR3 nucleotides read TGCGCCAGCAGCCAAGATCCAGCCCTACGGGTCCAGTACTTC. It yields the protein CASSQDPALRVQYF.

The chain recombines TRBV28 with TRBJ2-1, with 9 bases identical to TRBD2. Per germline, CDR1 MDHEN and CDR2 SYDVKM. V lost 1 base to trimming and J lost 8 bases; unmatched junction nucleotides: 9. CDR3 length: 16 amino acids. CDR3: CASSLSSSGRFHEQFF. DNA of the CDR3: TGTGCCAGCAGTTTATCAAGTAGCGGGAGATTCCATGAGCAGTTCTTC.